These 13 T cell receptor beta chains share one sample of origin, sequenced in a study of CD8 T cells in Susac syndrome. When the RNA was reverse transcribed, random hexamers were used with an input of 0.5 to 1 ug. Each CDR3 protein gets one entry after TCRdb re-called the immunoSEQ multiplex PCR reads with MiXCR. The sample has approximately 210,000 distinct CDR3 sequences, 94% seen once; the top ten hold approximately 0.15%. The sequenced sample consisted of CD4+ T cells from PBMCs. The receptor source for this set is a human donor with Susac syndrome.

A single count supports this clonotype. The rearrangement joins TRBV9 to TRBJ1-2; D ambiguous. Looked up from germline, CDR1 is SGDLS and CDR2 is YYNGEE. Trimming stripped 0 bases from V and 7 bases from J, with 7 bases between. This CDR3 is 12 amino acids long. The DNA of the CDR3 is TGTGCCAGCAGCGTAGATGTACGTGGCTACACCTTC. This sequence encodes CASSVDVRGYTF.

The rearrangement uses TRBV6-2 or TRBV6-3 and TRBJ1-1; 10 bases align to TRBD1. The V gene's germline CDR1 is MNHEY and CDR2 SVGEGT. The CDR3 totals 15 residues. V shed 7 bases and J 4 bases; nucleotides not matched to a gene: 9. CDR3 protein: CASTDPTGGSTEAFF. For the CDR3, the DNA is TGTGCCAGCACCGATCCGACAGGGGGCAGCACTGAAGCTTTCTTT.

The chain is built from TRBV24-1 and TRBJ2-3; TRBD2 aligns across 7 bases. The CDR3 length is 16 residues. Germline V gives CDR1 KGHDR, CDR2 SFDVKD. J lost 0 bases, V lost 3 bases, and 5 bases had no gene match. CDR3 nucleotides: TGTGCCACCAGTGATCCCGGGGAGGGCAGCACAGATACGCAGTATTTT. This sequence encodes CATSDPGEGSTDTQYF.

J is TRBJ2-1 and V is TRBV5-1, with 10 positions matching TRBD2. V lost 4 bases to trimming and J lost 10 bases; unmatched junction nucleotides: 11. This CDR3 has 15 residues. The germline gives CDR1 SGHRS, CDR2 YFSETQ. As DNA, the CDR3 is TGCGCCAGCAGCCAAGGAACCAGCGGGGGGGGAGAGCAGTTCTTC. Its translation is CASSQGTSGGGEQFF.

V is TRBV4-2 and J is TRBJ1-2, with D perhaps matching TRBD1 (6 bases). This CDR3 is built from 15 residues. Per germline, CDR1 LGHNA and CDR2 YNFKEQ. V lost 1 base to trimming and J lost 4 bases, with 13 bases between them. The CDR3 protein is CASSQVRQDPYGYTF. DNA of the CDR3: TGTGCCAGCAGCCAAGTTAGACAGGACCCCTATGGCTACACCTTC.

The gene calls are TRBV19 and TRBJ1-2, with D unclear. The length of the CDR3 is 11 residues. The germline CDR1 and CDR2 sequences are LNHDA and SQIVND (reference sequence). Trimming took off 5 bases at V and 3 bases at J, with 4 bases between the two ends. The CDR3, as DNA: TGTGCCAGTAGTCGGGACTATGGCTACACCTTC. Protein: CASSRDYGYTF.

The chain uses TRBV7-2 and TRBJ2-3; 9 bases are shared with TRBD2. Germline lookup yields CDR1 SGHTA and CDR2 FQGNSA. There are 15 residues in the CDR3. V lost 5 bases, J lost 3 bases, and 6 bases stayed unmatched. This CDR3 reads CASSVLAGDTDTQYF. CDR3 DNA: TGTGCCAGCAGCGTGTTAGCGGGGGATACAGATACGCAGTATTTT. The complete variable domain, with remaining parts taken from reference TRBV7-2 and TRBJ2-3, reads GAGVSQSPSNKVTEKGKDVELRCDPISGHTALYWYRQSLGQGLEFLIYFQGNSAPDKSGLPSDRFSAERTGGSVSTLTIQRTQQEDSAVYLCASSVLAGDTDTQYFGPGTRLTVL.

The chain joins TRBV3-1 to TRBJ2-3; 8 bases are shared with TRBD2. V lost 0 bases to trimming and J lost 6 bases; unmatched junction nucleotides: 11. This CDR3 is 17 amino acids long. Per germline, CDR1 LGHDT and CDR2 YNNKEL (reference sequence). DNA for the CDR3: TGTGCCAGCAGCCAAGAGACCGGGAGGGGCAAGTGGGATACGCAGTATTTT. Residues: CASSQETGRGKWDTQYF.

The rearrangement uses TRBV6-1 and TRBJ2-3; 8 positions agree with TRBD2. Trimming cost V 6 bases and J 8 bases; bases outside gene matches: 13. The CDR3 spans 15 residues. Germline CDR1 is MNHNS and CDR2 is SASEGT. CDR3 coding DNA: TGTGCCAGCAGCCTCGGGGGGGCCCTAGGGGCTACGCAGTATTTT. Its translation is CASSLGGALGATQYF.

V gene TRBV7-2 combines with J gene TRBJ2-7; perhaps TRBD1 as D (5 bases). Trimming took off 3 bases at V and 4 bases at J, with 10 bases between the two ends. The CDR3 is 13 amino acids. Germline V gene sequence: CDR1 SGHTA, CDR2 FQGNSA. CDR3 sequence (DNA): TGTGCCAGCAGCTTGGCCGCAGGGTACGAGCAGTACTTC. Translation: CASSLAAGYEQYF.

This chain connects TRBV12-3 or TRBV12-4 to TRBJ1-3; no reliable D call. CDR3 length equals 15 residues. V lost 5 bases and J lost 0, with 11 bases in between. The CDR3 is CASSPGPVSGNTIYF. As DNA, the CDR3 is TGTGCCAGCAGTCCCGGACCGGTCTCTGGAAACACCATATATTTT.

The chain carries TRBV9 and TRBJ1-2; 12 bases fit TRBD1. Germline V gene sequence: CDR1 SGDLS, CDR2 YYNGEE. The V segment lost 4 bases and the J segment 7 bases; nucleotides outside the gene matches: 8. CDR3 length: 15 amino acids. CDR3 protein: CASSLGTGGLGGYTF. The CDR3 DNA reads TGTGCCAGCAGCCTAGGGACAGGGGGCCTCGGTGGCTACACCTTC.

This clonotype has just one count. The V gene is TRBV10-1, the J gene TRBJ1-1; D ambiguous. Germline V gene sequence: CDR1 WNHNN, CDR2 SYGVQD (reference sequence). The CDR3 has 12 amino acids. Between the trimmed V and J ends, which lost 3 bases and 10 bases, there was a span of 12 bases. CDR3 sequence: CASSDREWGAFF. CDR3 nucleotide sequence: TGCGCCAGCAGTGATCGGGAGTGGGGAGCTTTCTTT.